This TCR beta chain was sequenced for a study of blood T cell repertoires in COVID-19. Study at large: The study drew acute and convalescent COVID-19 samples from the United States, Italy and Spain. T cells, B-cell-depleted T cells, or PBMCs supplied cDNA or gDNA.

Produced via immunoSEQ multiplex PCR; TCRdb's table is partial and in-frame only. The sample shows about 400,000 clones, roughly 87% of them seen only once. Germline lookup yields CDR1 SGHNT and CDR2 YYREEE (reference sequence). CDR3 length equals 19 residues. J gave up 1 base and V 4 bases, and 9 bases lay outside the gene matches. This clone was observed once. Sequencing input: PBMCs or T cells enriched from blood (not recorded which). The TCR comes from a woman aged 40 to 49 with acute COVID-19. The chain recombines TRBV5-4 with TRBJ2-2, with 14 bases fitting TRBD2. The CDR3 loop is CASSSPRLAGGQNTGELFF. The CDR3 nucleotides read TGTGCCAGCAGCAGTCCAAGACTAGCGGGGGGGCAGAACACCGGGGAGCTGTTTTTT.